A selection of T cell receptor beta chains follows, all from one sample in a study of OX40 agonist ivuxolimab in advanced cancers. Repertoires were generated with immunoSEQ multiplex PCR, while TCRdb's copy carries only in-frame clones and drops some. The sample holds about 96,000 clones, around 91% seen once. The sample consisted of CD4+ or CD8+ T cells sorted from blood, taken in a trial of the OX40 agonist ivuxolimab. Source of these receptors: an adult with an advanced solid tumor such as melanoma, head and neck, liver or kidney cancer. Each CDR3 is given without its conserved first and last residue. The D gene is left open where the match is weak. Clone size, where shown, is once, few, many, or a class for clones that have expanded.

d_call	v_call	j_call	clone_size	cdr3_aa
NA	TRBV10-3	TRBJ2-5	NA	AISEPGIGETQY
TRBD2	TRBV7-9	TRBJ2-7	NA	ASSLGGLGDYEQY
NA	TRBV29-1	TRBJ2-6	NA	SVVKQGSGVSGANVLT
TRBD1	TRBV6-5	TRBJ2-5	NA	ASSYSMAGGTQY
NA	TRBV14	TRBJ2-1	NA	ASSQEGSNPYNEQF
NA	TRBV11-2	TRBJ1-3	NA	ASSPRTEIGNTIY
TRBD2	TRBV5-4	TRBJ2-5	NA	ASSPPAGGGETQY
NA	TRBV7-6	TRBJ2-3	NA	ASSPTSTADTQY
TRBD2	TRBV5-6	TRBJ2-1	NA	ASSSLFFSGNEQF
NA	TRBV28	TRBJ2-1	NA	ASSLGYNEQF
NA	TRBV25-1	TRBJ1-2	NA	ASSEYNRDTYGYT
NA	TRBV5-1	TRBJ1-1	NA	ASSFVGARAEAF
NA	TRBV6-5	TRBJ1-3	NA	ASSYSRLARNTIY
TRBD1	TRBV10-3	TRBJ2-3	NA	AISETDRGPDTQY
NA	TRBV11-3	TRBJ1-2	NA	ASSVSRGNYGYT
NA	TRBV30	TRBJ1-4	NA	AWSRGDEKLF
NA	TRBV12-5	TRBJ2-3	NA	ASGLGRGTDTQY
NA	TRBV7-3	TRBJ2-5	NA	ASSLGVAAQETQY
NA	TRBV10-3	TRBJ2-3	NA	AISESALRTDTQY
TRBD1	TRBV4-1	TRBJ1-1	once	ASSQPTGGKVAF
TRBD1	TRBV19	TRBJ2-7	NA	ASSIRGQGAVYEQY
NA	TRBV5-1	TRBJ2-7	NA	ASSLDPGTESYEQY